This entry describes one T cell receptor beta chain. Its specificity is not known. These data come from a study of Ad26.COV2.S vaccination and SARS-CoV-2 variants. Study-level findings and limits: Those who received the vaccine showed greater spike-specific TCR breadth than those given placebo. Substantial response breadth was reportedly seen for spike-specific CD8+ and CD4+ T cells after vaccination. The analyses of TCR breadth and depth may have understated the size of total T cell responses.

Germline V lookup: CDR1 MNHEY, CDR2 SVGEGT. V lost 6 bases to trimming and J lost 1 base; unmatched junction nucleotides: 19. The CDR3 is 20 amino acids. The assay was immunoSEQ multiplex PCR, and TCRdb's table has in-frame clones only and misses some. The top ten clones hold 3.9% of a sample with about 350,000 clones, under 95% of them seen once. Sequenced here: peripheral blood, sampled after recovery from COVID-19. This clonotype was sampled from a human donor who had recovered from COVID-19. J is TRBJ1-5 and V is TRBV6-2 or TRBV6-3; 9 bases agree with TRBD1. The CDR3 DNA reads TGTGCCAGCAGCTCCGGAAAGTCCGGGACAGGGCGGAGGAGCAATCAGCCCCAGCATTTT. It is translated as CASSSGKSGTGRRSNQPQHF.